This T cell receptor beta chain was observed in a study of T cells in Graves' hyperthyroidism and ophthalmopathy. This clonotype was recorded many times. TCR beta CDR3 regions were amplified from RNA transcripts. HTBI primers drove first-round RT-PCR of the TCR CDR3. MiXCR, run by TCRdb on the multiplex PCR reads, gives a single entry per CDR3 protein. The table records hundreds of thousands of distinct CDR3 sequences, roughly 15% of them present only once. From germline, CDR1 is SNHLY and CDR2 FYNNEI. The CDR3 loop spans 13 amino acids. After removal of 8 bases from V and 3 bases from J, the junction contained 4 bases not matched to a gene. Stable disease denoted Graves' hyperthyroidism without ophthalmopathy progression within 18 months. The diagnoses drew upon clinical symptoms, serum thyroxine and TRAb, thyroid ultrasound and orbital computed tomography.

The sequenced sample consisted of blood. The sequence derives from a woman between 18 and 29 years old with Graves' hyperthyroidism. The chain has TRBV2 and TRBJ2-7, with 10 bases that match TRBD1. The CDR3 region has the DNA TGTGCCAGCCTAAGGGACAGGGGCTACGAGCAGTACTTC. Translated: CASLRDRGYEQYF.